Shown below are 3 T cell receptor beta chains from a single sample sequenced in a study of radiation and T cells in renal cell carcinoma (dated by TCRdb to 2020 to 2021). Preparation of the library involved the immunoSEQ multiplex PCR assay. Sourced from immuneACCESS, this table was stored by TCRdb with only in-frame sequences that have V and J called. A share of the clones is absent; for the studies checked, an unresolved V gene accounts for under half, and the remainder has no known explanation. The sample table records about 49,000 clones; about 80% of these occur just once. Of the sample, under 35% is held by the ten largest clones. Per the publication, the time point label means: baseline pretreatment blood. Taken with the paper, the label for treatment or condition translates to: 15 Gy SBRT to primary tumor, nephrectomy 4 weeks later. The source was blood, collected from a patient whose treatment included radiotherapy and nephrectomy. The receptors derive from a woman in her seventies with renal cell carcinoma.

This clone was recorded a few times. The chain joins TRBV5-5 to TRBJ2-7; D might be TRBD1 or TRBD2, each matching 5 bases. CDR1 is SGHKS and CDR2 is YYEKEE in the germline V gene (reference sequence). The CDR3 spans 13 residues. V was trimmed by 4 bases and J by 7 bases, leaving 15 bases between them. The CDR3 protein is CASSAGAEREQYF. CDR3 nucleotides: TGTGCCAGCAGCGCCGGGGCAGAACGGGAGCAGTACTTC.

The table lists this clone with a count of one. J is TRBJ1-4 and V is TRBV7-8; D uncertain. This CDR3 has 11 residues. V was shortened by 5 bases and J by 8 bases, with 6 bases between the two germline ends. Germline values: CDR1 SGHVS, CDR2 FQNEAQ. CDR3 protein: CASSEREKLFF. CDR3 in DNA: TGTGCCAGCAGCGAGAGGGAAAAACTGTTTTTT. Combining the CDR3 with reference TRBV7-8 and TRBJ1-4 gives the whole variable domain GAGVSQSPRYKVAKRGQDVALRCDPISGHVSLFWYQQALGQGPEFLTYFQNEAQLDKSGLPSDRFFAERPEGSVSTLKIQRTQQEDSAVYLCASSEREKLFFGSGTQLSVL.

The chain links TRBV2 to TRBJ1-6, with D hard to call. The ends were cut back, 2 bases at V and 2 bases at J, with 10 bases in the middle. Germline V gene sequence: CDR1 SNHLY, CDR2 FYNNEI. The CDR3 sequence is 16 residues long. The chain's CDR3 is CASSEKTGTYNSPLHF. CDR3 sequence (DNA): TGTGCCAGCAGTGAAAAAACCGGGACCTATAATTCACCCCTCCACTTT. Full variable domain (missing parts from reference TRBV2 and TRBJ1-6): EPEVTQTPSHQVTQMGQEVILRCVPISNHLYFYWYRQILGQKVEFLVSFYNNEISEKSEIFDDQFSVERPDGSNFTLKIRSTKLEDSAMYFCASSEKTGTYNSPLHFGNGTRLTVT.